Following are 10 T cell receptor beta chains from one sample sequenced in a study of prognosis after radiotherapy for stage I lung cancer. TCR beta CDR3 amplification from genomic DNA was performed by two-round multiplex PCR. The first PCR round targeted every TRBV and TRBJ gene with specific primers. TCRdb called the multiplex PCR reads again in MiXCR, with one record for every CDR3 protein. The sample consists of tens of thousands of distinct CDR3 sequences, approximately 38% of them appearing once. The sequenced sample was PBMCs, obtained before or after stereotactic body radiation therapy (not recorded which). These TCRs come from a donor over 45 with non-small cell lung cancer.

This clonotype came up once. The gene calls are TRBV11-2 and TRBJ1-2; 10 nucleotides line up with TRBD1. The CDR3 is made up of 15 amino acids. Germline lookup yields CDR1 SGHAT and CDR2 FQNNGV. V lost 5 bases to trimming and J lost 8 bases; unmatched junction nucleotides: 11. The CDR3, as DNA: TGTGCCAGCAGCCAAACCGGAGTGACAGGGGGCGGCTACACCTTC. This sequence encodes CASSQTGVTGGGYTF.

To note about this clonotype: One junction end does not reproduce the germline sequence, and a read error may be involved. The J gene is TRBJ2-2, the V gene TRBV6-9, with D possibly matching TRBD2 (5 bases). The V gene's germline CDR1 is MNHGY and CDR2 SVAAGI. The CDR3 length is 11 residues. CDR3 in DNA: TGTGTCAGCAGAAGCACCGGGGAGATGTTTTTT. Its translation: CVSRSTGEMFF.

The sample holds a few counts of this clonotype. The rearrangement uses TRBV10-2 and TRBJ2-5; 8 bases fit TRBD2. This CDR3 is built from 15 residues. Germline V lookup: CDR1 WSHSY, CDR2 SAAADI. V lost 2 bases and J lost 5; bases outside the gene matches: 7. The CDR3 nucleotides are TGCGCCAGCAGTGAGACAGACTCGGGAGGGGAGACCCAGTACTTC. Its protein product is CASSETDSGGETQYF.

About this clonotype: Relative to the germline gene, one junction end is altered; a read error may explain this. This sequence joins TRBV20-1 and TRBJ1-1; no clear D gene. The germline V gene has CDR1 DFQATT and CDR2 SNEGSKA (reference sequence). The CDR3 has 15 residues. CDR3 in amino acids: CSARDSTKQRTEALF. Written as DNA, the CDR3 is TGCAGTGCTAGAGATTCAACCAAACAGAGGACTGAAGCTTTGTTT.

This clonotype appeared many times. The chain recombines TRBV20-1 with TRBJ2-5; TRBD2 matches at 9 bases. V shed 5 bases and J 2 bases; nucleotides not matched to a gene: 3. The germline V gene has CDR1 DFQATT and CDR2 SNEGSKA (reference sequence). CDR3 size: 13 residues. The CDR3 nucleotides are TGCAGTGCTCAAACTAGCGGGCAAGAGACCCAGTACTTC. This translates into CSAQTSGQETQYF.

The chain is built from TRBV7-9 and TRBJ2-5; 8 bases map to TRBD1. There are 13 residues in the CDR3. The junction had 4 bases not matched to a gene; V was cut back by 5 bases and J by 5 bases. Germline CDR1 reads SEHNR; CDR2 reads FQNEAQ (reference sequence). The CDR3 region has the DNA TGTGCCAGCAGCATCAGGGGGCTGGAGACCCAGTACTTC. Translated: CASSIRGLETQYF.

The chain joins TRBV6-4 to TRBJ2-3, with a weak D call TRBD2 (6 bases). There are 14 residues in the CDR3. The V end was cut by 7 bases, the J end by 5 bases, with 16 bases between. CDR1 and CDR2 from the germline V gene are MRHNA and SNTAGT. The CDR3 loop reads CASTDLWGEDTQYF. Here the CDR3 DNA reads TGTGCCAGCACCGACCTGTGGGGGGAAGATACGCAGTATTTT.

This clonotype was counted many times. The J gene is TRBJ2-5, the V gene TRBV7-2; TRBD2 matches 10 bases. Trimming removed 4 bases from V and 5 bases from J; junction bases left unmatched: 7. CDR1 is SGHTA, CDR2 FQGNSA, per germline. The CDR3 runs to 15 residues. In nucleotides, the CDR3 is TGTGCCAGCAGCTCCCAGCGGGGGGGCCGGGAGACCCAGTACTTC. Encoded protein: CASSSQRGGRETQYF.

This clonotype has ten or more counts. The rearrangement uses TRBV2 and TRBJ2-7; D is unresolved. Per germline, CDR1 SNHLY and CDR2 FYNNEI. This CDR3 is 11 amino acids long. V lost 2 bases and J 5 bases, leaving 4 bases between the germline ends. DNA for the CDR3: TGTGCCAGCAGTGAAATCCACGAGCAGTACTTC. Translated: CASSEIHEQYF.

V and J are TRBV9 and TRBJ2-2; 10 nucleotides line up with TRBD1. The ends lost 2 bases at V and 6 bases at J; junction bases unmatched: 7. Germline lookup yields CDR1 SGDLS and CDR2 YYNGEE. The CDR3 extends over 16 amino acids. CDR3 protein: CASSVQTGGIAGELFF. The DNA of the CDR3 is TGTGCCAGCAGCGTTCAGACAGGGGGCATTGCCGGGGAGCTGTTTTTT.